In this sample, the clone carrying this TCR beta chain turned up once. What it binds is unknown. The sample has other DNA sequences that encode this CDR3 too. The data stem from a study of shared clonotypes between healthy human individuals. Study observations and caveats: The study generally estimated greater richness for naive than memory subsets.

Naive CD8 cells comprised CD45RO-negative, CCR7-positively selected cells, excluding terminally differentiated effector memory CD45RA+ cells. Clones were read by immunoSEQ multiplex PCR, and TCRdb kept only the in-frame ones, dropping some. The sample comprises roughly 600,000 clones, 98% of which are singletons, and approximately 0.3% rests with the top ten. Per the germline V gene, CDR1 is SEHNR and CDR2 is FQNEAQ (reference sequence). V shed 4 bases and J 4 bases; nucleotides not matched to a gene: 3. This CDR3 contains 14 residues. Material for sequencing was naive CD8+ T cells sorted from blood. The receptor was derived from a man aged 25 to 45 in good health. The V and J genes are TRBV7-9 and TRBJ1-5; 8 nucleotides match TRBD1. CDR3 in DNA: TGTGCCAGCAGCTCCGGACAGGGAAATCAGCCCCAGCATTTT. It is translated as CASSSGQGNQPQHF.